In its sample, the clone carrying this TCR beta chain was seen once. Its specificity is unknown. A junction boundary mismatches the germline segment, possibly from a read error. The CDR3 loop spans 16 amino acids. Germline V CDR1 and CDR2: MGHRA, YSYEKL. Using RNA transcripts, the TCR beta CDR3 regions were amplified. Second-round multiplex PCR came after a first-round RT-PCR that employed HTBI primers. TCRdb reprocessed the multiplex PCR reads via MiXCR and lists one record per CDR3 protein. This repertoire shows under 250,000 distinct CDR3 sequences, 20% to 25% found once; its top ten account for roughly 42%. This specimen belongs to a study of Graves' ophthalmopathy and Graves' hyperthyroidism. Study results and limitations: Ophthalmopathy and stable hyperthyroidism were discriminated by a 13-signature model, with over 85% sensitivity and nearly 84% specificity.

Ophthalmopathy donors' eye disease showed moderate-to-severe activity, CAS of at least 3, NOSPECS of at least 4 and duration under 3 months. Additional autoimmune diseases, uncontrolled infections, pregnancy or lactation disqualified patients. What was sequenced was peripheral blood. The V call is TRBV4-1, the J call TRBJ1-6; D remains unclear. This receptor was obtained from a woman aged 50 to 60 with Graves' ophthalmopathy. The CDR3 is CASSQETGRNNSPRHF. The DNA of the CDR3 is TGCGCCAGCAGCCAAGAGACTGGCCGAAATAATTCACCCCGCCACTTT.